Listed below are T cell receptor beta chains from one sample, sequenced in a study of blood T cell repertoires in COVID-19. Produced via immunoSEQ multiplex PCR; TCRdb's table is partial and in-frame only. The table has a few hundred thousand clones, about 84% seen once. What was sequenced was peripheral blood. Source of these receptors: a woman between 45 and 60 years old with acute or convalescent COVID-19. The CDR3 runs from the conserved cysteine through the conserved F or W. Each record gives: clone size, V gene, D gene, J gene, CDR3 DNA, CDR3 protein. A D gene is named only where the DNA matches it firmly. Clone size is stated in some rows and not others, as once, few, many or a class when expanded.

size: .; V: TRBV6-4; D: .; J: TRBJ1-6; DNA: TGTGCCAGCAGTGACTCGGTCAGGCAAAACTCACCCCTCCACTTT; CDR3: CASSDSVRQNSPLHF
size: .; V: TRBV19; D: .; J: TRBJ1-5; DNA: TGTGCCAGTAGTTCTCGAGGGGGGGTGGGCAATCAGCCCCAGCATTTT; CDR3: CASSSRGGVGNQPQHF
size: .; V: TRBV4-1; D: .; J: TRBJ2-3; DNA: TGCGCCAGCAGCCAAGATCGCGACACAGATACGCAGTATTTT; CDR3: CASSQDRDTDTQYF
size: .; V: TRBV9; D: .; J: TRBJ1-1; DNA: TGTGCCAGCAGCCGGGGATATGGAGAGAACACTGAAGCTTTCTTT; CDR3: CASSRGYGENTEAFF
size: .; V: TRBV7-9; D: TRBD1; J: TRBJ2-2; DNA: TGTGCCAGCAGCTATACGGGACAGGGACTTAAGAGGGAGCTGTTTTTT; CDR3: CASSYTGQGLKRELFF
size: few; V: TRBV5-1; D: TRBD1; J: TRBJ1-1; DNA: TGCGCCAGCAGCTTGGGACAGGGCATGATGAACACTGAAGCTTTCTTT; CDR3: CASSLGQGMMNTEAFF
size: .; V: TRBV10-3; D: TRBD2; J: TRBJ2-7; DNA: TGTGCCATAACTGGAACTATCCGCGGGAGGCGCGAGCAGTACTTC; CDR3: CAITGTIRGRREQYF
size: .; V: TRBV3-1/TRBV3-2; D: .; J: TRBJ2-5; DNA: TGTGCCAGCAGCCAAGCCGGGGTGCGGGGGCGGAAGACCCAGTACTTC; CDR3: CASSQAGVRGRKTQYF
size: .; V: TRBV18; D: TRBD2; J: TRBJ2-1; DNA: TGTGCCAGCTCAGGGGGACTAGCGGGAACCTACAATGAGCAGTTCTTC; CDR3: CASSGGLAGTYNEQFF
size: .; V: TRBV11-2; D: TRBD2; J: TRBJ2-1; DNA: TGTGCCAGCAGCTTAGTCGGACTAGCGGGAACTGAGCAGTTCTTC; CDR3: CASSLVGLAGTEQFF
size: .; V: TRBV5-1; D: .; J: TRBJ1-1; DNA: TGCGCCAGCAGCTTTCAGGGCCCGGACACTGAAGCTTTCTTT; CDR3: CASSFQGPDTEAFF
size: .; V: TRBV12-3/TRBV12-4; D: .; J: TRBJ1-2; DNA: TGTGCCAGCTCTCAGATTCTCTCCGGGGGCTACACCTTC; CDR3: CASSQILSGGYTF
size: .; V: TRBV7-8; D: TRBD1; J: TRBJ2-1; DNA: TGTGCCAGCAGCTTATCCAGGGGGAGTAGTTCCTACAATGAGCAGTTCTTC; CDR3: CASSLSRGSSSYNEQFF
size: .; V: TRBV5-4; D: TRBD1; J: TRBJ2-7; DNA: TGTGCCAGCAGCTTGGAAGGGGGCAGGTACGAGCAGTACTTC; CDR3: CASSLEGGRYEQYF
size: .; V: TRBV27; D: .; J: TRBJ2-6; DNA: TGTGCCAGCAGTTCCCAGGAGGGTAGGGCCCGCTCTGGGGCCAACGTCCTGACTTTC; CDR3: CASSSQEGRARSGANVLTF
size: .; V: TRBV2; D: TRBD1; J: TRBJ1-2; DNA: TGTGCCAGCAGATCCGGACAGGGGGTCTACTACACCTTC; CDR3: CASRSGQGVYYTF
size: .; V: TRBV28; D: TRBD2; J: TRBJ2-7; DNA: TGTGCCAGCAGTCCGGGACTAGCGCTCGAGCAGTACTTC; CDR3: CASSPGLALEQYF
size: once; V: TRBV6-2/TRBV6-3; D: TRBD2; J: TRBJ2-7; DNA: TGTGCCAGCAGTTACGGGAGGGCGACTCCCTACGAGCAGTACTTC; CDR3: CASSYGRATPYEQYF
size: .; V: TRBV19; D: .; J: TRBJ2-4; DNA: TGTGCCAGTAGTATAGGTCCCTACAGGGTAGCGACCCGAAAAAACATTCAGTACTTC; CDR3: CASSIGPYRVATRKNIQYF
size: .; V: TRBV28; D: TRBD1; J: TRBJ1-6; DNA: TGTGCCAGCAGTTTATTGAATCTCGGGACAGCACATTCACCCCTCCACTTT; CDR3: CASSLLNLGTAHSPLHF
size: .; V: TRBV6-5; D: TRBD2; J: TRBJ2-7; DNA: TGTGCCAGCAGTTTTGCCGGGACTAGCGGGATCGAGCAGTACTTC; CDR3: CASSFAGTSGIEQYF
size: .; V: TRBV27; D: TRBD1; J: TRBJ2-1; DNA: TGTGCCAGCAGTTCAAATAGGGACAGGGTGTTCAATGAGCAGTTCTTC; CDR3: CASSSNRDRVFNEQFF
size: .; V: TRBV18; D: .; J: TRBJ2-3; DNA: TGTGCCAGCTCATCTTACAGGGATCGCACAGATACGCAGTATTTT; CDR3: CASSSYRDRTDTQYF
size: .; V: TRBV6-6; D: .; J: TRBJ2-3; DNA: TGTGCCAGCAGTTACTCGGGCAGGGGCGCCACAGATACGCAGTATTTT; CDR3: CASSYSGRGATDTQYF
size: .; V: TRBV28; D: TRBD1; J: TRBJ1-2; DNA: TGTGCCAGCAGTCTCGGGACAGCGCGTAACTATGGCTACACCTTC; CDR3: CASSLGTARNYGYTF
size: .; V: TRBV10-3; D: .; J: TRBJ2-1; DNA: TGTGCCATCAGTTCTAGCAATGAGCAGTTCTTC; CDR3: CAISSSNEQFF
size: .; V: TRBV6-4; D: .; J: TRBJ2-3; DNA: TGTGCCAGCAGTGACGGGTGGGCCGCCACAGATACGCAGTATTTT; CDR3: CASSDGWAATDTQYF
size: .; V: TRBV2; D: TRBD1; J: TRBJ1-2; DNA: TGTGCCAGCAGTCCTGAGGCCCGGGACAGGGCTTACTATGGCTACACCTTC; CDR3: CASSPEARDRAYYGYTF
size: .; V: TRBV4-2; D: TRBD2; J: TRBJ2-2; DNA: TGTGCCAGCAGCCAACCCGAGCGGGAGGGCCGCACCGGGGAGCTGTTTTTT; CDR3: CASSQPEREGRTGELFF
size: .; V: TRBV29-1; D: TRBD1; J: TRBJ1-1; DNA: TGCAGCGTTGATTCAGGGGGAGCGAACACTGAAGCTTTCTTT; CDR3: CSVDSGGANTEAFF
size: once; V: TRBV27; D: TRBD2; J: TRBJ2-1; DNA: TGTGCCAGCAGTGGGGGGGATCTTACCTACAATGAGCAGTTCTTC; CDR3: CASSGGDLTYNEQFF
size: once; V: TRBV7-9; D: .; J: TRBJ2-7; DNA: TGTGCCAGCAGCGCGGGACTCCCACGCCCTTACGAGCAGTACTTC; CDR3: CASSAGLPRPYEQYF
size: .; V: TRBV7-9; D: .; J: TRBJ2-7; DNA: TGTGCCAGCAGCTTAGGAGGGGGTTTTAGCTCCTACGAGCAGTACTTC; CDR3: CASSLGGGFSSYEQYF
size: .; V: TRBV7-3; D: .; J: TRBJ1-1; DNA: TGTGCCAGCAGCTTAGGACAGACCACTGAAGCTTTCTTT; CDR3: CASSLGQTTEAFF
size: few; V: TRBV2; D: TRBD1; J: TRBJ1-1; DNA: TGTGCCAGCAGCATGGGACAGGGGAACACTGAAGCTTTCTTT; CDR3: CASSMGQGNTEAFF
size: .; V: TRBV27; D: .; J: TRBJ1-1; DNA: TGTGCCAGCAGTTTGCTCCAGGCAGGGACTGAAGCTTTCTTT; CDR3: CASSLLQAGTEAFF
size: .; V: TRBV4-1; D: .; J: TRBJ2-3; DNA: TGCGCCAGCAGCCAAGTAGGGGGCACAGATACGCAGTATTTT; CDR3: CASSQVGGTDTQYF
size: .; V: TRBV2; D: TRBD2; J: TRBJ2-3; DNA: TGTGCCAGTAGCGGATTGACTAGCGGGCTTGATACGCAGTATTTT; CDR3: CASSGLTSGLDTQYF
size: once; V: TRBV28; D: TRBD1; J: TRBJ2-5; DNA: TGTGCCAGCAGTCAGCTACAGGGGGCCTGGGAGACCCAGTACTTC; CDR3: CASSQLQGAWETQYF
size: .; V: TRBV6-6; D: .; J: TRBJ2-1; DNA: TGTGCCACCCAGGGGTACTACAATGAGCAGTTCTTC; CDR3: CATQGYYNEQFF
size: .; V: TRBV25-1; D: .; J: TRBJ2-2; DNA: TGTGCCAGCAGTGATCTCAGGGGCCTGAACACCGGGGAGCTGTTTTTT; CDR3: CASSDLRGLNTGELFF
size: .; V: TRBV5-1; D: .; J: TRBJ2-1; DNA: TGCGCCAGCAGCTTGGTTCAGGGGCATGAGCAGTTCTTC; CDR3: CASSLVQGHEQFF
size: .; V: TRBV3-1/TRBV3-2; D: .; J: TRBJ2-3; DNA: TGTGCCAGCAGCCAAACACTAGCTAGCACAGATACGCAGTATTTT; CDR3: CASSQTLASTDTQYF
size: .; V: TRBV10-3; D: .; J: TRBJ1-6; DNA: TGTGCCATCAGTGAGTCCAGGGTAGGCGATTCACCCCTCCACTTT; CDR3: CAISESRVGDSPLHF
size: .; V: TRBV19; D: .; J: TRBJ1-1; DNA: TGTGCCAGTAGTATTGGTCCGCCCAGAATGAACACTGAAGCTTTCTTT; CDR3: CASSIGPPRMNTEAFF
size: .; V: TRBV5-4; D: .; J: TRBJ2-2; DNA: TGTGCCAGCAGACCGGGGGGCAGGGGTGATGGCACCGGGGAGCTGTTTTTT; CDR3: CASRPGGRGDGTGELFF
size: .; V: TRBV28; D: TRBD1; J: TRBJ1-1; DNA: TGTGCCAGCAGTTTCAGCGGACAGGCCTCTGAAGCTTTCTTT; CDR3: CASSFSGQASEAFF
size: .; V: TRBV19; D: .; J: TRBJ2-4; DNA: TGTGCCAGTAGTACCAATCTAGGAAGAATAGCCAAAAACATTCAGTACTTC; CDR3: CASSTNLGRIAKNIQYF
size: .; V: TRBV4-2; D: .; J: TRBJ2-1; DNA: TGTGCCAGCAGCCAAGCGGGGACAGGGGGTTTTTCACCTAGCGGGAGGGTGACGAATGAGCAGTTCTTC; CDR3: CASSQAGTGGFSPSGRVTNEQFF
size: .; V: TRBV7-9; D: .; J: TRBJ2-3; DNA: TGTGCCAGCAGCTTACCGGGATCAAACACAGATACGCAGTATTTT; CDR3: CASSLPGSNTDTQYF
size: once; V: TRBV5-1; D: .; J: TRBJ2-7; DNA: TGCGCCAGCAGCTTCCGGGATTACGAGCAGTACTTC; CDR3: CASSFRDYEQYF
size: .; V: TRBV4-3; D: TRBD1; J: TRBJ1-6; DNA: TGCGCCAGCAGTGACAGGGGGCTGCTTTCACCCCTCCACTTT; CDR3: CASSDRGLLSPLHF
size: .; V: TRBV7-8; D: TRBD1; J: TRBJ2-7; DNA: TGTGCCAGCAGCTCCCGCGGGTACAGGGGGGATTACGAGCAGTACTTC; CDR3: CASSSRGYRGDYEQYF
size: .; V: TRBV7-7; D: TRBD2; J: TRBJ2-5; DNA: TGTGCTAGCAGCCTTCTTCGGACTAGCGGGGGGCAAGAGACCCAGTACTTC; CDR3: CASSLLRTSGGQETQYF
size: .; V: TRBV18; D: .; J: TRBJ1-1; DNA: TGTGCCAGCTCATCCTCCGCCGGGAACACTGAAGCTTTCTTT; CDR3: CASSSSAGNTEAFF